The rows below give T cell receptor beta chains drawn from one sample of a study of shared clonotypes between healthy human individuals. Some clones are missing from TCRdb's copy, which holds only in-frame ones; the method was immunoSEQ multiplex PCR. Among 400,000 to 600,000 clones, roughly 79% were seen once, and the ten largest hold 12%. Sequences were obtained from PBMCs. The origin of the receptors is a woman aged 40 to 49 in good health. Some clones in this sample may be carry-over from other donors' samples. Both conserved end residues are part of each CDR3. A D gene is named only where the DNA matches it firmly. Only some rows state a clone size, as once, few, many or a class for expanded clones.

TRBJ2-7 - TRBV5-1 TRBD2 CASSLDLAGSYEQYF TGCGCCAGCAGCTTGGATCTAGCGGGCTCCTACGAGCAGTACTTC
TRBJ2-6 - TRBV21-1 - CASSKALVSGANVLTF TGTGCCAGCAGCAAAGCTCTGGTCTCTGGGGCCAACGTCCTGACTTTC
TRBJ2-2 - TRBV19 - CASSIDWRVRTGELFF TGTGCCAGTAGTATAGATTGGCGGGTCCGCACCGGGGAGCTGTTTTTT
TRBJ1-1 few TRBV18 TRBD1 CASSPRPGTGGQEAFF TGTGCCAGCTCACCCCGGCCGGGGACAGGGGGCCAAGAAGCTTTCTTT
TRBJ2-7 - TRBV11-2 - CASSLPRLTGFEQYF TGTGCCAGCAGCCTACCCCGCCTAACCGGGTTCGAGCAGTACTTC
TRBJ2-1 once TRBV28 - CASSSWFRASYNEQFF TGTGCCAGCAGCTCGTGGTTTAGGGCCTCCTACAATGAGCAGTTCTTC
TRBJ2-3 few TRBV5-1 TRBD1 CASSLEGGQASAQYF TGCGCCAGCAGCTTGGAGGGGGGACAGGCGAGCGCGCAGTATTTT
TRBJ1-5 many TRBV6-6 TRBD1 CASRAGQDNQPQHF TGTGCCAGCAGGGCCGGACAGGACAATCAGCCCCAGCATTTT
TRBJ1-6 - TRBV4-3 - CASSQDTRVSPLHF TGCGCCAGCAGCCAAGATACACGGGTATCACCCCTCCACTTT
TRBJ2-5 - TRBV6-1 - CASSELGMAQYF TGTGCCAGCAGTGAATTGGGAATGGCCCAGTACTTC
TRBJ1-1 - TRBV6-1 - CASTTTENTGAFF TGTGCCAGCACCACTACGGAGAACACTGGAGCTTTCTTT
TRBJ1-2 - TRBV29-1 - CSGRGNNYGYTF TGCAGTGGGCGGGGGAACAACTATGGCTACACCTTC
TRBJ2-7 - TRBV5-5 TRBD1 CASRVTGQDEQYF TGTGCCAGCAGGGTGACAGGGCAGGACGAGCAGTACTTC
TRBJ2-7 - TRBV5-1 TRBD1 CASSLVTGTYEQYF TGCGCCAGCAGCTTGGTGACAGGGACCTACGAGCAGTACTTC
TRBJ2-7 - TRBV9 - CASSVAWGANYEQYF TGTGCCAGCAGCGTAGCTTGGGGGGCGAACTACGAGCAGTACTTC
TRBJ2-5 - TRBV30 TRBD2 CAWTKVQSGRDKTQYF TGTGCCTGGACCAAAGTTCAGAGCGGGAGAGATAAGACCCAGTACTTC
TRBJ2-5 - TRBV7-9 TRBD2 CASSLVLAGKETQYF TGTGCCAGCAGCTTAGTACTAGCGGGAAAAGAGACCCAGTACTTC
TRBJ2-1 - TRBV28 - CASRTPRLQGIYHEQFF TGTGCCAGCAGAACCCCCCGGCTCCAGGGGATATACCATGAGCAGTTCTTC
TRBJ2-3 - TRBV6-1 - CASGETHFSTDTQYF TGTGCCAGCGGGGAGACACATTTTAGCACAGATACGCAGTATTTT
TRBJ2-5 - TRBV9 TRBD1 CASSTPAGTGGGETQYF TGTGCCAGCAGCACCCCTGCGGGGACAGGGGGCGGAGAGACCCAGTACTTC
TRBJ1-5 few TRBV19 - CASSPRRDVNQPQHF TGTGCCAGTAGTCCCCGTCGGGACGTCAATCAGCCCCAGCATTTT
TRBJ1-1 - TRBV10-3 TRBD1 CAISERGQGGISTEAFF TGTGCCATCAGTGAGAGGGGACAGGGAGGGATCAGCACTGAAGCTTTCTTT
TRBJ2-1 many TRBV10-2 TRBD2 CASSEASGSFGNEQFF TGCGCCAGCAGTGAGGCTAGCGGGAGCTTTGGCAATGAGCAGTTCTTC
TRBJ2-2 - TRBV5-1 TRBD1 CASSFEQGRNTGELFF TGCGCCAGCAGCTTTGAACAGGGGAGAAACACCGGGGAGCTGTTTTTT
TRBJ2-3 - TRBV5-6 TRBD2 CASSPGTSGLGTQYF TGTGCCAGCAGCCCCGGGACTAGCGGTCTGGGTACGCAGTATTTT
TRBJ2-3 - TRBV4-2 TRBD2 CASSQEWSGTSGGGGTDTQYF TGTGCCAGCAGCCAAGAATGGTCAGGGACTAGCGGAGGGGGTGGGACAGATACGCAGTATTTT
TRBJ2-1 - TRBV7-9 - CASSLATAGGHEQFF TGTGCCAGCAGCTTAGCCACCGCCGGGGGGCATGAGCAGTTCTTC
TRBJ1-1 - TRBV5-8 - CASSLVGQTTEAFF TGTGCCAGCAGCTTGGTAGGACAGACCACTGAAGCTTTCTTT
TRBJ2-3 - TRBV11-2 TRBD1 CASSWGQGDTDTQYF TGTGCCAGCAGCTGGGGACAGGGGGACACAGATACGCAGTATTTT
TRBJ1-1 many TRBV4-3 - CASSQDLAGRANTEAFF TGCGCCAGCAGCCAAGATCTGGCAGGGAGGGCTAACACTGAAGCTTTCTTT
TRBJ2-2 - TRBV5-8 TRBD1 CASSLVRGRYPGELFF TGTGCCAGCAGCTTGGTCAGGGGGCGGTATCCCGGGGAGCTGTTTTTT
TRBJ2-7 few TRBV11-1 TRBD2 CASSRAGAGARYEQYF TGTGCCAGCAGCCGCGCGGGAGCGGGAGCAAGGTACGAGCAGTACTTC
TRBJ2-1 - TRBV7-9 - CASKPPQGRSSYNEQFF TGTGCCAGCAAACCACCCCAGGGGCGAAGCTCCTACAATGAGCAGTTCTTC
TRBJ2-7 - TRBV27 - CASSSRTDHRRPLHEQYF TGTGCCAGCAGCTCCCGCACGGACCACCGCCGCCCCCTCCACGAGCAGTACTTC
TRBJ1-1 - TRBV5-4 - CASSVQVGGGEAFF TGTGCCAGCAGCGTCCAAGTCGGCGGGGGGGAAGCTTTCTTT
TRBJ1-1 - TRBV7-3 - CASRGYREETEAFF TGTGCCAGCAGAGGATACAGGGAGGAGACTGAAGCTTTCTTT
TRBJ2-1 - TRBV29-1 - CSVDSNYNEQFF TGCAGCGTTGACAGTAATTACAATGAGCAGTTCTTC
TRBJ2-3 - TRBV7-9 TRBD2 CASSLRRGSGTDTQYF TGTGCCAGCAGCTTACGCCGCGGGAGCGGCACAGATACGCAGTATTTT
TRBJ2-7 - TRBV5-6 - CASSFVSSYEQYF TGTGCCAGCAGCTTTGTATCCTCCTACGAGCAGTACTTC
TRBJ1-4 once TRBV6-1 TRBD1 CASSASTGTNEKLFF TGTGCCAGCAGTGCTTCGACAGGGACTAATGAAAAACTGTTTTTT
TRBJ2-7 - TRBV29-1 - CSADTTYEQYF TGCAGCGCTGACACAACCTACGAGCAGTACTTC
TRBJ2-3 - TRBV4-2 TRBD2 CASSQDAGVADTQYF TGTGCCAGCAGCCAAGATGCGGGGGTTGCAGATACGCAGTATTTT
TRBJ2-1 - TRBV4-1 - CASSTQGGNEQFF TGCGCCAGCAGCACCCAGGGCGGCAATGAGCAGTTCTTC
TRBJ1-2 - TRBV7-2 - CASSFQTGNYYGYTF TGTGCCAGCAGCTTTCAGACCGGGAACTACTATGGCTACACCTTC
TRBJ2-5 - TRBV10-3 TRBD2 CAAGETQETQYF TGTGCCGCGGGGGAAACACAAGAGACCCAGTACTTC
TRBJ1-5 few TRBV12-5 TRBD1 CASGLVGGGQPQHF TGTGCTAGTGGTTTGGTGGGAGGGGGCCAGCCCCAGCATTTT
TRBJ2-7 once TRBV5-4 - CASSLGRQYEQYF TGTGCCAGCAGCTTGGGAAGACAGTACGAGCAGTACTTC
TRBJ2-7 many TRBV13 - CASSWRQGRMGEQYF TGTGCCAGCAGCTGGCGGCAGGGGCGTATGGGCGAGCAGTACTTC
TRBJ1-5 few TRBV7-2 - CASSLRRSPEQPQHF TGTGCCAGCAGCCTTAGGAGGTCCCCGGAACAGCCCCAGCATTTT
TRBJ2-7 - TRBV27 TRBD1 CASSLLGQGSYEQYF TGTGCCAGCAGTTTATTGGGACAGGGCTCCTACGAGCAGTACTTC
TRBJ2-7 - TRBV2 - CASYGPLRASEFYEQYF TGTGCCAGCTATGGGCCCTTACGGGCTAGCGAGTTCTACGAGCAGTACTTC
TRBJ1-1 - TRBV28 - CASTLGEGWNTEAFF TGTGCCAGCACACTTGGGGAGGGTTGGAACACTGAAGCTTTCTTT
TRBJ2-7 - TRBV6-5 TRBD2 CASSYSASGSPLEQYF TGTGCCAGCAGTTACTCGGCTAGCGGGTCTCCATTGGAGCAGTACTTC
TRBJ2-3 - TRBV5-8 TRBD2 CASSHGTIADTQYF TGTGCCAGCAGCCACGGGACTATCGCAGATACGCAGTATTTT
TRBJ2-7 - TRBV27 TRBD2 CASSAGTRSAEQYF TGTGCCAGCAGCGCCGGGACTAGATCGGCCGAGCAGTACTTC
TRBJ2-1 once TRBV28 TRBD1 CASSSGQGLVNEQFF TGTGCCAGCAGTTCGGGACAGGGTCTGGTCAATGAGCAGTTCTTC
TRBJ2-7 once TRBV29-1 TRBD1 CSVTPTRGQSYEQYF TGCAGCGTGACGCCTACAAGGGGACAGTCCTACGAGCAGTACTTC
TRBJ2-3 - TRBV30 TRBD2 CAATSGFSTDTQYF TGTGCCGCGACTAGCGGATTTAGCACAGATACGCAGTATTTT
TRBJ1-5 few TRBV21-1 - CASSPRWVYSNQPQHF TGTGCCAGCAGCCCCCGCTGGGTGTATAGCAATCAGCCCCAGCATTTT
TRBJ2-7 - TRBV21-1 - CASSKARRSYEQYF TGTGCCAGCAGCAAAGCGCGACGGAGCTACGAGCAGTACTTC